Listed below are T cell receptor beta chains from one sample, sequenced in a study of immune evolution from preneoplasia to lung adenocarcinoma. Libraries were prepared by immunoSEQ multiplex PCR; TCRdb keeps only in-frame clonotypes and omits some of them. This table holds 11,000 to 15,000 clones, about 80% found once. Specimen: FFPE minimally invasive lung adenocarcinoma tissue. Receptor source: a person aged 70 to 85 with lung adenocarcinoma. The conserved cysteine and the conserved F or W are not part of the CDR3 here. Fields, in order: J gene, clone size, CDR3 length, D gene, V gene, CDR3 protein. A D gene is named only where the DNA matches it firmly. The size entry is marked missing in some rows and otherwise reads once, few, many or a size class.

j_call: TRBJ1-1; clone_size: -; cdr3_length: 11; d_call: -; v_call: TRBV7-9; cdr3_aa: ASSVLPGHSHF
j_call: TRBJ2-2; clone_size: -; cdr3_length: 11; d_call: -; v_call: TRBV28; cdr3_aa: ASSRRNTGELF
j_call: TRBJ1-4; clone_size: -; cdr3_length: 14; d_call: -; v_call: TRBV19; cdr3_aa: ASSIPGGGDNEKLF
j_call: TRBJ1-6; clone_size: -; cdr3_length: 13; d_call: TRBD1; v_call: TRBV4-1; cdr3_aa: ASSLPGQGNSPLH
j_call: TRBJ2-3; clone_size: -; cdr3_length: 15; d_call: TRBD2; v_call: TRBV7-9; cdr3_aa: ASSPLGLAFSGDTQY
j_call: TRBJ2-5; clone_size: -; cdr3_length: 13; d_call: TRBD1; v_call: TRBV27; cdr3_aa: ASSPTGSSQETQY
j_call: TRBJ1-3; clone_size: -; cdr3_length: 11; d_call: -; v_call: TRBV4-2; cdr3_aa: ASSQYSGNTIY
j_call: TRBJ1-2; clone_size: few; cdr3_length: 17; d_call: -; v_call: TRBV15; cdr3_aa: ATSRLLGGGTAGSHGYT
j_call: TRBJ2-1; clone_size: few; cdr3_length: 9; d_call: TRBD1; v_call: TRBV2; cdr3_aa: ASRRQGEQF
j_call: TRBJ1-1; clone_size: -; cdr3_length: 13; d_call: -; v_call: TRBV5-8; cdr3_aa: ASSLSIGGGTEAF
j_call: TRBJ2-5; clone_size: -; cdr3_length: 10; d_call: -; v_call: TRBV6-1; cdr3_aa: ASSGDTETQY
j_call: TRBJ2-7; clone_size: -; cdr3_length: 11; d_call: -; v_call: TRBV6-1; cdr3_aa: ASSEVGPYEQY
j_call: TRBJ2-7; clone_size: -; cdr3_length: 13; d_call: -; v_call: TRBV18; cdr3_aa: ASSQGQPKTYEQY
j_call: TRBJ2-2; clone_size: -; cdr3_length: 16; d_call: TRBD1; v_call: TRBV5-4; cdr3_aa: ASSWDQGAKQADGELF
j_call: TRBJ2-7; clone_size: -; cdr3_length: 10; d_call: -; v_call: TRBV7-9; cdr3_aa: ASSLQAAEQY
j_call: TRBJ2-1; clone_size: -; cdr3_length: 14; d_call: TRBD2; v_call: TRBV7-9; cdr3_aa: ASSARAGAPYNEQF
j_call: TRBJ2-3; clone_size: -; cdr3_length: 14; d_call: TRBD1; v_call: TRBV18; cdr3_aa: ASSPLGTEITDTQY
j_call: TRBJ2-3; clone_size: -; cdr3_length: 13; d_call: -; v_call: TRBV6-4; cdr3_aa: ASSDSGASGDTQY
j_call: TRBJ2-2; clone_size: -; cdr3_length: 14; d_call: TRBD1; v_call: TRBV19; cdr3_aa: ASSIWTGGFTGELF
j_call: TRBJ1-3; clone_size: -; cdr3_length: 9; d_call: -; v_call: TRBV29-1; cdr3_aa: SGKRGNTIY
j_call: TRBJ1-1; clone_size: -; cdr3_length: 12; d_call: -; v_call: TRBV7-6; cdr3_aa: ASSLDGGITEAF
j_call: TRBJ2-3; clone_size: -; cdr3_length: 12; d_call: TRBD2; v_call: TRBV6-1; cdr3_aa: ASGGGTSTDTQY
j_call: TRBJ2-7; clone_size: -; cdr3_length: 14; d_call: -; v_call: TRBV21-1; cdr3_aa: ASSKGGAGQSSEQY
j_call: TRBJ2-7; clone_size: -; cdr3_length: 9; d_call: -; v_call: TRBV10-3; cdr3_aa: AISGGYEHY
j_call: TRBJ2-6; clone_size: -; cdr3_length: 13; d_call: -; v_call: TRBV5-4; cdr3_aa: ASSLEVAGANVLT
j_call: TRBJ1-4; clone_size: -; cdr3_length: 10; d_call: -; v_call: TRBV15; cdr3_aa: ATGRTNEKLF
j_call: TRBJ2-2; clone_size: -; cdr3_length: 14; d_call: TRBD2; v_call: TRBV7-3; cdr3_aa: ASSLSFGGSTGELF
j_call: TRBJ1-6; clone_size: once; cdr3_length: 11; d_call: -; v_call: TRBV30; cdr3_aa: AWSVGMGSPLH
j_call: TRBJ2-2; clone_size: -; cdr3_length: 13; d_call: TRBD1; v_call: TRBV6-4; cdr3_aa: ASSPRGLSTGELF
j_call: TRBJ2-7; clone_size: large; cdr3_length: 13; d_call: -; v_call: TRBV4-2; cdr3_aa: ASSQDWGIPYEQY
j_call: TRBJ1-3; clone_size: few; cdr3_length: 9; d_call: -; v_call: TRBV7-9; cdr3_aa: ASGGGNTIY
j_call: TRBJ2-7; clone_size: -; cdr3_length: 11; d_call: -; v_call: TRBV11-2; cdr3_aa: ASSFSGTHEQY
j_call: TRBJ2-2; clone_size: medium-sized; cdr3_length: 13; d_call: -; v_call: TRBV28; cdr3_aa: ASSPTVDHTGELF
j_call: TRBJ2-7; clone_size: -; cdr3_length: 10; d_call: -; v_call: TRBV6-1; cdr3_aa: ATEGPSYEQY
j_call: TRBJ1-5; clone_size: -; cdr3_length: 12; d_call: TRBD1; v_call: TRBV30; cdr3_aa: AWNRQGGDQPQH
j_call: TRBJ2-1; clone_size: -; cdr3_length: 14; d_call: TRBD2; v_call: TRBV27; cdr3_aa: ASNLGTSGSLNEQF
j_call: TRBJ1-1; clone_size: -; cdr3_length: 12; d_call: -; v_call: TRBV19; cdr3_aa: ASSIPGKLREAF
j_call: TRBJ1-1; clone_size: once; cdr3_length: 12; d_call: TRBD1; v_call: TRBV2; cdr3_aa: ASRGTGRATEAF
j_call: TRBJ1-4; clone_size: -; cdr3_length: 13; d_call: -; v_call: TRBV18; cdr3_aa: ASSPGANPNEKLF
j_call: TRBJ2-3; clone_size: -; cdr3_length: 9; d_call: -; v_call: TRBV20-1; cdr3_aa: SATYSDTQY
j_call: TRBJ2-2; clone_size: -; cdr3_length: 12; d_call: -; v_call: TRBV7-9; cdr3_aa: ASKFSGNTGELF
j_call: TRBJ1-2; clone_size: -; cdr3_length: 10; d_call: -; v_call: TRBV29-1; cdr3_aa: SVGSVGYGYT
j_call: TRBJ2-1; clone_size: -; cdr3_length: 13; d_call: TRBD2; v_call: TRBV27; cdr3_aa: ASTRLAGGSNEQF
j_call: TRBJ2-3; clone_size: -; cdr3_length: 12; d_call: -; v_call: TRBV7-3; cdr3_aa: ASSLTGSTDTQY
j_call: TRBJ2-2; clone_size: -; cdr3_length: 11; d_call: -; v_call: TRBV7-3; cdr3_aa: ASSLRVTGELF
j_call: TRBJ1-4; clone_size: once; cdr3_length: 12; d_call: -; v_call: TRBV28; cdr3_aa: ASSLDGVSEKLF
j_call: TRBJ2-1; clone_size: -; cdr3_length: 11; d_call: -; v_call: TRBV18; cdr3_aa: ASSPPGGNEQF
j_call: TRBJ1-2; clone_size: -; cdr3_length: 13; d_call: -; v_call: TRBV19; cdr3_aa: ASSSGRSAYYGYT
j_call: TRBJ1-3; clone_size: -; cdr3_length: 10; d_call: -; v_call: TRBV11-2; cdr3_aa: ASSGSGNTIY
j_call: TRBJ1-2; clone_size: -; cdr3_length: 12; d_call: TRBD1; v_call: TRBV28; cdr3_aa: ASISGTGVGGYT
j_call: TRBJ1-6; clone_size: -; cdr3_length: 18; d_call: -; v_call: TRBV28; cdr3_aa: ASSLWPPTGSSSYNSPLH
j_call: TRBJ2-3; clone_size: -; cdr3_length: 12; d_call: TRBD2; v_call: TRBV6-5; cdr3_aa: ASSLAGDTDTQY